This T cell receptor (beta chain) was found in a study of human T cells and chemical hapten exposure. Study summary: Sensitization used 2% DPC on roughly 2 cm by roughly 2 cm upper inner arm skin. Patch tests containing 0.01% DPC, applied to the upper back, were read at 6 days.

Findings and limits, study-wide: Sensitization with DPC brought no change to TCRs above 1 in 1000 in frequency. The donor cohort had alopecia, so its immune response may not match that of healthy people.

Time point meaning: patch test 3, about 24 weeks after DPC sensitization. Noted treatment: therapeutic diphenylcyclopropenone sensitization with weekly scalp DPC. TCRdb ran MiXCR on the RACE reads and lists one entry per CDR3 protein. The data hold some 71,000 distinct CDR3 sequences, with 11% observed a single time. V lost 5 bases, J lost 1 base, and 3 bases lay in between. Germline values: CDR1 SGHAT, CDR2 FQNNGV. The CDR3 has 12 residues. A few counts support this clonotype. What it binds is unknown. The V call is TRBV11-2, the J call TRBJ1-5, with D unresolved. This sequence was found in a woman aged 45-60 years with alopecia areata. Some clones in this sample may be carry-over from other donors' samples. The source was whole blood, collected in connection with sensitization to the hapten diphenylcyclopropenone (DPC). CDR3 in amino acids: CASSHSNQPQHF. In nucleotides, the CDR3 is TGTGCCAGCAGCCACAGCAATCAGCCCCAGCATTTT.